This T cell receptor beta chain was sequenced for a study of T cell responses to AZD1222 COVID-19 vaccine. Assay used: immunoSEQ multiplex PCR; TCRdb lists only in-frame clones, some missing. The sample includes 90,000 to 120,000 clones, 92% of them seen just once. A remark on this clone: What it binds is unknown.

Study-level points and caveats: In a largely white British group with more females than males, clonal diversity was possibly underestimated.

The CDR3 is 13 residues long. V was clipped by 3 bases and J by 6 bases; unmatched bases: 5. The germline gives CDR1 SQVTM, CDR2 ANQGSEA. The starting material was peripheral blood, obtained 28 days after the second AZD1222 dose. This chain links TRBV29-1 with TRBJ1-2; TRBD1 matches at 9 bases. This sequence was found in an adult who received the AZD1222 COVID-19 vaccine. CDR3 in amino acids: CSVDRTGVDGYTF. In nucleotides, the CDR3 is TGCAGCGTTGACCGGACAGGGGTGGATGGCTACACCTTC.